The entry that follows covers one T cell receptor beta chain sequence. V shed 4 bases and J shed 6 bases, with 16 bases lying between them. Per the germline V gene, CDR1 is SGHRS and CDR2 is YFSETQ. The CDR3 spans 14 residues. This specimen belongs to a study of shared clonotypes between healthy human individuals. Libraries were prepared by immunoSEQ multiplex PCR; TCRdb keeps only in-frame clonotypes and omits some of them. Of 640,000 or so clones in the sample, about three quarters were seen once. Within Nashville, Tennessee resided all donors, each a Caucasian adult. Sequencing input: memory CD4+ T cells sorted from blood. Documented subset: CD45RA-negative fraction. The chain is built from TRBV5-1 and TRBJ2-5, with D uncertain. The TCR sequence derives from a woman between 25 and 40 years old in good health. CDR3 sequence: CASSPSGLLQTQYF. CDR3 DNA sequence: TGCGCCAGCAGCCCTTCGGGCTTACTTCAGACCCAGTACTTC.